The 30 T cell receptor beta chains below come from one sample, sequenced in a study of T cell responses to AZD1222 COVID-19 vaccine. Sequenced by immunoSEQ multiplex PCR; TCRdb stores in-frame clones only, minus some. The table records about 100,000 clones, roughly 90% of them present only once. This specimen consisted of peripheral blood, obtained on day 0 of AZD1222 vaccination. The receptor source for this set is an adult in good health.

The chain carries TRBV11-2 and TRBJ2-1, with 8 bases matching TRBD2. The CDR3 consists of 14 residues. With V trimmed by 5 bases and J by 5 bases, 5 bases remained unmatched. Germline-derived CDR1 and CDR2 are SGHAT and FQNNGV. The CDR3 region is CASSPRLANNEQFF. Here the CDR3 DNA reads TGTGCCAGCAGCCCTAGACTAGCGAACAATGAGCAGTTCTTC.

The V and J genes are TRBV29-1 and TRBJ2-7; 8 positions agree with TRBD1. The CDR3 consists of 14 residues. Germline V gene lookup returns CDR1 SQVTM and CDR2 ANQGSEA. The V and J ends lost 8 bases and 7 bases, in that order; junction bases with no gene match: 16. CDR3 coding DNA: TGCAGCACGGGACCGCAGGGGGCCCGAGGAGAGCAGTACTTC. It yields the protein CSTGPQGARGEQYF.

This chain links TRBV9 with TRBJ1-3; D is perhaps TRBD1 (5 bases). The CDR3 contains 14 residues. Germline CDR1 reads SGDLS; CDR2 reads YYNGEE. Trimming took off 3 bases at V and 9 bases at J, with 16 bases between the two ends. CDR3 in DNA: TGTGCCAGCAGCGCTGCGACAGACTCCCGCACCATATATTTT. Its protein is CASSAATDSRTIYF.

The CDR3 is CASSRSGTVYEQYF. DNA for the CDR3: TGTGCCAGCAGCCGCTCCGGGACTGTCTACGAGCAGTACTTC. V and J are TRBV3-1 (or the pseudogene TRBV3-2) and TRBJ2-7; the D gene is possibly TRBD2 (6 bases). The CDR3 is 14 amino acids. Trimming pared 4 bases from V and 3 bases from J, leaving 13 bases between. Germline-derived CDR1 and CDR2 are LGHDT and YNNKEL (reference sequence).

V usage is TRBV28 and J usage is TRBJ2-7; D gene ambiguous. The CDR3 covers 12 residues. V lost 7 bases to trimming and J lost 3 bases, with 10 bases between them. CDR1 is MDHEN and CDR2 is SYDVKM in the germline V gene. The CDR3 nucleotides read TGTGCCAGCAATAGGGAACGCTACGAGCAGTACTTC. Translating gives CASNRERYEQYF.

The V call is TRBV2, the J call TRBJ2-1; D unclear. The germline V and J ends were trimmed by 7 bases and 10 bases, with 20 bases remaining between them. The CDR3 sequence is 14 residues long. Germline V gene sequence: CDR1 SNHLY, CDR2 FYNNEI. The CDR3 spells CASTRILGDVEQFF. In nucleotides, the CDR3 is TGTGCCAGCACAAGGATCCTAGGCGATGTGGAGCAGTTCTTC.

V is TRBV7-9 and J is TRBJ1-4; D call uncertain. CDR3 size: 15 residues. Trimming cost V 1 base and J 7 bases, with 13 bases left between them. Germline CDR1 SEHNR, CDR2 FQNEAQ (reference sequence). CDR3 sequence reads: CASSLVRGDGEKLFF. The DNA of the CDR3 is TGTGCCAGCAGCTTAGTTCGGGGTGATGGTGAAAAACTGTTTTTT.

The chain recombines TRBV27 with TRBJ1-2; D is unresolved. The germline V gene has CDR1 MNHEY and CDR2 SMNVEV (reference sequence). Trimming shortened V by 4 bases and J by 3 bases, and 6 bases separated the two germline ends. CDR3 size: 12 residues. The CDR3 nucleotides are TGTGCCAGCAGTTCCCGAGACTATGGCTACACCTTC. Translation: CASSSRDYGYTF.

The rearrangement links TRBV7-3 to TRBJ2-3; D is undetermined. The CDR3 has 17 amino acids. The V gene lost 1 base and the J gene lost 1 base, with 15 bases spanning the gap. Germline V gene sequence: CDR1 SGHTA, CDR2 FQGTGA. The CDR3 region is CASSLIDGGWGTDTQYF. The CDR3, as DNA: TGTGCCAGCAGCTTAATTGATGGCGGCTGGGGCACAGATACGCAGTATTTT.

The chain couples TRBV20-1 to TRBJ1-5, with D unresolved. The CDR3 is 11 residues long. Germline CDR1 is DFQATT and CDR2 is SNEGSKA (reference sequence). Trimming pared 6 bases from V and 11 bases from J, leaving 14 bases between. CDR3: CSAPEGLAQHF. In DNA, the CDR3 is TGCAGTGCCCCCGAAGGGTTGGCCCAGCATTTT.

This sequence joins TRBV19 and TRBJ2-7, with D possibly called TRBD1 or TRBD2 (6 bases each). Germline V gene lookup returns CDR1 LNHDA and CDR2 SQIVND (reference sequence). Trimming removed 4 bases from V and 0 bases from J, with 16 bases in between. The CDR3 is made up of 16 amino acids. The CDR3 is CASSKNGRGGSYEQYF. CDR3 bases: TGTGCCAGTAGTAAAAACGGGAGAGGGGGCTCCTACGAGCAGTACTTC.

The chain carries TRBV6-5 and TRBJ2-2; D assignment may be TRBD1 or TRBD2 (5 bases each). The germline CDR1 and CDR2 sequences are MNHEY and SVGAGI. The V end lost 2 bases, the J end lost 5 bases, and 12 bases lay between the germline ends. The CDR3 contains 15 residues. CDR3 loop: CASSYEGPWTGELFF. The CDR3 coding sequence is TGTGCCAGCAGTTACGAGGGGCCGTGGACCGGGGAGCTGTTTTTT.

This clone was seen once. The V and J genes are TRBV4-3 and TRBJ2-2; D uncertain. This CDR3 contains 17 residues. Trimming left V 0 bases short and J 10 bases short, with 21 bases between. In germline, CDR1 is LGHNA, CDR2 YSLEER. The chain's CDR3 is CASSQDPNFGPPTELFF. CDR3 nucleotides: TGCGCCAGCAGCCAAGACCCCAATTTCGGGCCCCCGACGGAGCTGTTTTTT.

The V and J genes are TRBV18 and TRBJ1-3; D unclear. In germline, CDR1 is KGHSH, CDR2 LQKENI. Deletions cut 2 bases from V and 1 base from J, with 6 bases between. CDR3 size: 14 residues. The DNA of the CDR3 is TGTGCCAGCTCACCAAGCGTGTCTGGAAACACCATATATTTT. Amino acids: CASSPSVSGNTIYF.

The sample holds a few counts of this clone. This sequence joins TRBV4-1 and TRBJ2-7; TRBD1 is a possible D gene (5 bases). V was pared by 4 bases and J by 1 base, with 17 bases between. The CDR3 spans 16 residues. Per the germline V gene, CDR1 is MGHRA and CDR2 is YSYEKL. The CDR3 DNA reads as TGCGCCAGCAGCCCCCTGGACATGGGATTTTCCTACGAGCAGTACTTC. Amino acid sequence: CASSPLDMGFSYEQYF.

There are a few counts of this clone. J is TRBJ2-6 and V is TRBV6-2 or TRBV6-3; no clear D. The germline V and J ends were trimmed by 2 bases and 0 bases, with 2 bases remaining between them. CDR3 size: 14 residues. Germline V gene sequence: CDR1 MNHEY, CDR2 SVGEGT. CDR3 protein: CASSYNSGANVLTF. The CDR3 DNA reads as TGTGCCAGCAGTTACAACTCTGGGGCCAACGTCCTGACTTTC.

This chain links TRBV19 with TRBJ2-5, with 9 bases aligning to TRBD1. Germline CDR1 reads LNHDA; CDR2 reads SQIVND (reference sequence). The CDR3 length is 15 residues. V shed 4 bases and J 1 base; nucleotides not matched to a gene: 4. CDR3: CASSRMGQGQETQYF. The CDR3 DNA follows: TGTGCCAGTAGTAGGATGGGACAGGGCCAAGAGACCCAGTACTTC. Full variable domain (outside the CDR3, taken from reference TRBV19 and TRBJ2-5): DGGITQSPKYLFRKEGQNVTLSCEQNLNHDAMYWYRQDPGQGLRLIYYSQIVNDFQKGDIAEGYSVSREKKESFPLTVTSAQKNPTAFYLCASSRMGQGQETQYFGPGTRLLVL.

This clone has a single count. In nucleotides, the CDR3 is TGTGCCAGCAGCAGCCCGGGACCACCTTCGAATTCACCCCTCCACTTT. Its translation is CASSSPGPPSNSPLHF. This chain joins TRBV25-1 and TRBJ1-6, with a weak D call TRBD1 (5 bases). The germline gives CDR1 MGHDK, CDR2 SYGVNS. The CDR3 totals 16 residues. Trimming took 6 bases from V and 7 from J, leaving 19 bases between them.

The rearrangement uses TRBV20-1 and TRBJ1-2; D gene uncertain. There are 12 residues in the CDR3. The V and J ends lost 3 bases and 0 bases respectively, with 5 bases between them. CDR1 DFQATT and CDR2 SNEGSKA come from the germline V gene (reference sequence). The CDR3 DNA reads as TGCAGTGCTAGTACAGCTAACTATGGCTACACCTTC. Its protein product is CSASTANYGYTF.

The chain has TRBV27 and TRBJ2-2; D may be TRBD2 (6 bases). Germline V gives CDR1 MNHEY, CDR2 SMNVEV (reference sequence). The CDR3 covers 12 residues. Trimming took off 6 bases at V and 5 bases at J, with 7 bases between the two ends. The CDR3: CASRRGTGELFF. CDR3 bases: TGTGCCAGCAGACGGGGGACCGGGGAGCTGTTTTTT.

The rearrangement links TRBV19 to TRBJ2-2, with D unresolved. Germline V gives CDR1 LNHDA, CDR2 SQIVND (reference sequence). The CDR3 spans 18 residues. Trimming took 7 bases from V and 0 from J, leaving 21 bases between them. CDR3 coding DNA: TGTGCCAGTATCGATAATACGCTCCGGCTTTCGAACACCGGGGAGCTGTTTTTT. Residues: CASIDNTLRLSNTGELFF.

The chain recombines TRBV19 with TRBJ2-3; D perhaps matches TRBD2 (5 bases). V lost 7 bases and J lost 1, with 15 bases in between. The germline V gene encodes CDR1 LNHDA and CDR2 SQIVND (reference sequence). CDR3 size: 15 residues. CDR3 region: CASTTGNPGTDTQYF. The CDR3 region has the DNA TGTGCCAGTACCACCGGGAACCCTGGCACAGATACGCAGTATTTT.

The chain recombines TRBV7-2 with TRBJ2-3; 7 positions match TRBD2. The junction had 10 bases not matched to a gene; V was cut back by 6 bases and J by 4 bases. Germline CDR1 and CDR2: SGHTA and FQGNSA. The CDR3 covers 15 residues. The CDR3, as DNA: TGTGCCAGCAGTCTAACAGCGGGATGGCCAGATACGCAGTATTTT. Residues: CASSLTAGWPDTQYF.

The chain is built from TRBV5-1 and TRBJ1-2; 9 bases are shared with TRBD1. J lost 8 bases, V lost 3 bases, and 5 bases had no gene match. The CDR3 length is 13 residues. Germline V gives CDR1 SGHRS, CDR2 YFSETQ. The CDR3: CASSSTGTGGYTF. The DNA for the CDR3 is TGCGCCAGCAGCTCTACAGGGACAGGGGGCTACACCTTC.

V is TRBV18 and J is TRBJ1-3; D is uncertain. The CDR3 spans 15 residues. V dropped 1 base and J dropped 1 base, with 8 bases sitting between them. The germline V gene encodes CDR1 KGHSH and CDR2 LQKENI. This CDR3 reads CASSPLVGSGNTIYF. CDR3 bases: TGTGCCAGCTCACCACTGGTGGGGTCTGGAAACACCATATATTTT.

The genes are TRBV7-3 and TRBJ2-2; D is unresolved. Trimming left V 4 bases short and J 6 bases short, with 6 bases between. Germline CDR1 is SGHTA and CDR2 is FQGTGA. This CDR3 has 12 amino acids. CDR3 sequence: CASSSVAGELFF. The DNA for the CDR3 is TGTGCCAGCAGCTCCGTGGCCGGGGAGCTGTTTTTT.

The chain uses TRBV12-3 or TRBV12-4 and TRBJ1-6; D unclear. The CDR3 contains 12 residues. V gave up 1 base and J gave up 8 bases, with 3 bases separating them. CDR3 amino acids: CASSLGHSPLHF. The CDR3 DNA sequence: TGTGCCAGCAGTTTAGGACATTCACCCCTCCACTTT.

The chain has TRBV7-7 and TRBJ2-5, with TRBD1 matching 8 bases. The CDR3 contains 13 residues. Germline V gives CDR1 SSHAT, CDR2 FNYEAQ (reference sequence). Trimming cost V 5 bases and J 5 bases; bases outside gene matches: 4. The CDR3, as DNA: TGTGCCAGCAGCCTACAGGGGGTTGAGACCCAGTACTTC. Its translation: CASSLQGVETQYF.

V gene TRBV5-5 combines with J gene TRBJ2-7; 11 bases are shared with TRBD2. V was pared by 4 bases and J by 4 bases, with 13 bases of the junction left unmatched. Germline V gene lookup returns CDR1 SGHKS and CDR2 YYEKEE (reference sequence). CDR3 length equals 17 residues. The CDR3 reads CASSRRLLAGDSYEQYF. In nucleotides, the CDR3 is TGTGCCAGCAGCCGGAGGTTACTAGCGGGAGATTCGTACGAGCAGTACTTC.

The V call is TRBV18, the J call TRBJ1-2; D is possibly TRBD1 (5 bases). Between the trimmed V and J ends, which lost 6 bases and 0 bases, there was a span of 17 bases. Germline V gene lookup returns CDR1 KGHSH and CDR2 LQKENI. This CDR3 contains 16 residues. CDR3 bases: TGTGCCAGCTCTTCTTCGGGGACCAGAGCTAACTATGGCTACACCTTC. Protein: CASSSSGTRANYGYTF.